This T cell receptor (beta chain) is from a study of T-cell memory formation after mild COVID-19 (dated by TCRdb to about 2021). For the study in its entirety: Most TCR sequence clusters were specific to one of the two donors. In a couple of donors, T-cell clones that expanded and contracted after mild COVID-19 were followed by sequencing TCRalpha and TCRbeta repertoires longitudinally. Two young, previously healthy adult volunteers, one female and one male, were included in the cohort.

PBMCs were isolated by Ficoll-Paque density gradient centrifugation. The paper as a whole reports these results and caveats: The study included only a couple of mild cases, and larger cohorts that include severe cases with pre-infection samples were judged to be necessary. From day 15 to 85, contracting clones showed balanced CD4/CD8 phenotypes, whereas a second wave of clones that expanded from day 15 to 37 leaned towards CD4+. Contracting CD4+ clones were found mainly in CM and EM memory subsets, while CD8+ clones were enriched in EMRA. Some responding clones were detected in pre-infection memory, which suggested that pre-existing cross-reactive memory T cells had joined the SARS-CoV-2 response. The second-wave clones that peaked on day 37 were not confirmed to be SARS-CoV-2 specific.

Sequencing used an Illumina NovaSeq 6000. TCRalpha and TCRbeta cDNA libraries were constructed by 5'RACE with constant-segment primers, with sample barcodes and unique molecular identifiers being introduced. Trizol reagent was used to extract RNA from every sample. Libraries were amplified in two PCR steps, with a second sample barcode and Illumina TruSeq adapters added in the second step. The libraries were sequenced on an Illumina NovaSeq using 2 x 150 bp paired-end reads. Per the source publication's procedure: With migec v1.2.7, reads were demultiplexed and then collapsed into UMI-guided consensus sequences. Using mixcr v2.1.11, UMI consensuses were aligned to TRA and TRB V and J templates and then assembled into clonotypes. Clonotypes were classified as expanded or contracted when called significant by both edgeR and NoisET, with noise models trained on biological replicates. edgeR calls used a false discovery rate-adjusted p below 0.01 and a log2 fold-change threshold of 1. PCA with hierarchical clustering of max-normalized trajectories of the 1000 most abundant clonotypes was used as exploratory dynamics analysis. Each responding clone was given a CD4 or CD8 phenotype based on the CD4+ and CD8+ repertoires, which had been sequenced separately. The public reads were reanalyzed by TCRdb: fastp trimming at Q25, MiXCR alignment, in-frame beta chains only. All rows with the same CDR3 protein become a single entry with the most common DNA and genes. The V and J calls shown here were made by TCRdb, not taken from the authors' results. The sample table records under 650,000 distinct CDR3 sequences; roughly 18% of these occur just once. The top ten hold approximately 12% of the sample.

To note about this clonotype: No antigen is known for it. No much larger clone exists at a distance of one base, and base qualities are not known.

Source material: PBMCs or a T cell subset sorted from them (not recorded which). The sequence was collected from an adult woman who had mild COVID-19 (a few samples of this study predate the infection). The sample titles of this study are shuffled in the database, so cell type and time point are left out; the donor was told from shared clones.

The CDR3: CASSFRDRRPYGYTF. The nucleotide sequence is given as TGTGCCAGCAGCTTCCGGGACCGACGTCCCTATGGCTACACCTTC. This chain joins TRBV5-4 to TRBJ1-2, with a weak D call of TRBD1 (5 bases match). From the cysteine through the phenylalanine, the CDR3 covers 15 amino acids. Of the read, only the CDR3 DNA is kept; its 45 bases are in frame from base 1. In the germline V gene (reference sequence), CDR1 corresponds to SGHNT and CDR2 to YYREEE. V is clipped by 2 bases and J by 4 bases, and the sequence between their germline boundaries is 15 bases long.